This entry features one T cell receptor beta chain sequence. Its antigen remains unidentified. From germline, CDR1 is LNHNV and CDR2 YYDKDF (reference sequence). The CDR3 extends over 14 amino acids. The record originates from a study of monozygotic twins with inflammatory bowel disease. Findings and limits, study-wide: IBD-affected twins scored below their healthy co-twins in TCRbeta diversity (inverse Simpson). Patient-specific immunosuppressive treatments may have made repertoires more variable. No distinction between different T cell subtypes was possible.

The authors made each sample's cDNA in eight separate reactions. TCRdb derives one entry per CDR3 protein from the 5' RACE reads, leaving out DNA. In total, the table holds approximately 45,000 distinct CDR3 sequences. This sequence originates from a human donor with ulcerative colitis or Crohn's disease, or a healthy co-twin of an affected twin (not recorded which). The rearrangement joins TRBV15 to TRBJ2-3; checking the TCRdb D call of TRBD2 is not possible without DNA. The sequenced material came from blood. CDR3 loop: CAIPWAGGPNTQYF.